The present TCR beta chain was sequenced within a study of T-cell memory formation after mild COVID-19. Study-level background: Most TCR clusters belonged to a single donor.

A single record per CDR3 protein comes from TCRdb applying MiXCR to the 5' RACE reads. This repertoire shows around 200,000 distinct CDR3 sequences, roughly a tenth found once; its top ten account for around 2.9%. Germline CDR1 SGDLS, CDR2 YYNGEE. The CDR3 is 14 amino acids. Trimming removed 2 bases from V and 2 bases from J, with 10 bases in between. This clonotype was counted between two and nine times. The antigen remains unidentified. Study findings and constraints: Cross-reactive memory appears to have joined, as suggested by some responding clones showing up in pre-infection memory. Clones which contracted sat mainly in CM and EM if CD4+, and in EMRA if CD8+.

The sample consisted of PBMCs or a T cell subset sorted from them (not recorded which). The source of this sequence is a man aged 18 to 29 who had mild COVID-19 (a few samples of this study predate the infection). Cell type and time point are not known. This chain uses TRBV9 with TRBJ2-5; TRBD2 might be the D (6 bases). CDR3 protein: CASSVRAGQETQYF. CDR3 nucleotide sequence: TGTGCCAGCAGCGTGCGGGCGGGGCAAGAGACCCAGTACTTC.